Detailed here is one TCR beta chain. The method was immunoSEQ multiplex PCR; TCRdb's version includes in-frame clones alone and lacks a portion of them. The table includes under 300,000 clones, approximately 84% detected once. The CDR3 sequence is 13 residues long. Germline-derived CDR1 and CDR2 are MNHEY and SMNVEV (reference sequence). V lost 8 bases and J 4 bases, leaving 12 bases between the germline ends. These data originate in a study of blood T cell repertoires in COVID-19. The sample was peripheral blood. This clonotype originated in a human donor with COVID-19, enrolled during active disease. The donor label of this sample is uncertain. The J gene is TRBJ2-1, the V gene TRBV27; D is possibly TRBD1 (6 bases). The CDR3 nucleotides read TGTGCCAGCTCGTTGGACAGTTACAATGAGCAGTTCTTC. Encoded protein: CASSLDSYNEQFF.